This note documents a single TCR beta chain sequence. Time point specified: week 3, after first cycle of checkpoint inhibitor. Blood was drawn before treatment and at week 3 after checkpoint blockade. No patient had earlier systemic cancer treatment, concurrent immunosuppressants, or another active cancer. The assay was immunoSEQ multiplex PCR, and TCRdb's table has in-frame clones only and misses some. The profile covers 14,000 to 15,000 clones, with roughly 89% appearing a single time and approximately 7.8% taken by the ten largest. V dropped 4 bases and J dropped 0 bases, with 15 bases sitting between them. In germline, CDR1 is ENHRY, CDR2 SYGVKD. The CDR3 is 16 amino acids. This record belongs to a study of blood T cell dynamics during melanoma immunotherapy. About the study: First-line therapy was either pembrolizumab or nivolumab with ipilimumab for metastatic melanoma.

The genes are TRBV10-3 and TRBJ1-2, with D possibly TRBD1 on 5 matching bases. The sample consisted of blood, taken from a patient treated with checkpoint blockade. The receptor was isolated from a human donor with melanoma. The CDR3 region is CAISAPARGANYGYTF. DNA for the CDR3: TGTGCCATCAGTGCCCCCGCGAGGGGAGCTAACTATGGCTACACCTTC.